This TCR beta chain was retrieved from a study of blood T cell repertoires in COVID-19. Across the study: The cDNA or gDNA used as material had been derived from T cells, B-cell-depleted T cells, or PBMCs.

This CDR3 has 12 residues. CDR1 and CDR2 from the germline V gene are LGHDT and YNNKEL (reference sequence). With 0 bases removed from V and 5 bases from J, the gap between germline ends came to 4 bases. In the original analysis: Amplifying reference gene primers gave estimates of nucleated cell counts. TCRdb keeps only in-frame clones here, not all; method: immunoSEQ multiplex PCR. V, J and clone size were drawn from that table, and D and trimming were deduced from the DNA. There are 250,000 to 350,000 clones in the sample; just under 85% occur only once, and over 3.5% lies in the top ten. This clone was detected once.

Sequenced material: peripheral blood. The TCR sequence derives from a woman aged 45-65 years with active or convalescent COVID-19. J is TRBJ2-5 and V is TRBV3-1 (or the pseudogene TRBV3-2), with no clear D. The CDR3 DNA reads as TGTGCCAGCAGCCAAGACATGGAGACCCAGTACTTC. Amino acid sequence: CASSQDMETQYF.